This is a list of T cell receptor beta chains from one sample in a study of blood T cell repertoires in COVID-19. Produced via immunoSEQ multiplex PCR; TCRdb's table is partial and in-frame only. The data show roughly 120,000 clones, just under 85% seen once. What was sequenced was peripheral blood. These receptors all come from a man between 65 and 79 years old with active or convalescent COVID-19. Each CDR3 is given without its conserved first and last residue. Each record gives: clone size, J gene, V gene, CDR3 protein. Size is stated for part of the rows, as once, few or many counts, or as a class when the clone is expanded.

size: -; J: TRBJ1-6; V: TRBV28; CDR3: ASSSHGAGGGNSPLH
size: -; J: TRBJ2-5; V: TRBV6-5; CDR3: ASSSLAGGKETQY
size: -; J: TRBJ1-1; V: TRBV13; CDR3: ASSLAPSGLKNTEAF
size: -; J: TRBJ2-1; V: TRBV7-3; CDR3: ASSLVGMTYNEQF
size: -; J: TRBJ1-1; V: TRBV2; CDR3: ASSGTGGYTEAF
size: -; J: TRBJ1-2; V: TRBV10-3; CDR3: AISETDRARGYT
size: -; J: TRBJ2-5; V: TRBV5-6; CDR3: ASSSGVETQY
size: -; J: TRBJ1-2; V: TRBV6-6; CDR3: ASSQYGTGRFSGAIT
size: -; J: TRBJ2-5; V: TRBV7-2; CDR3: ASSPGLAGLRGETQY
size: -; J: TRBJ1-4; V: TRBV6-2/TRBV6-3; CDR3: ASSYSRGQEKLF
size: -; J: TRBJ2-7; V: TRBV5-1; CDR3: ASSFGGGTYEQY
size: -; J: TRBJ1-2; V: TRBV5-1; CDR3: ASSFGTGGVYGYT
size: -; J: TRBJ2-1; V: TRBV11-3; CDR3: ASKAGRTLSYNEQF
size: -; J: TRBJ1-1; V: TRBV7-9; CDR3: ASNTMNTEAF
size: -; J: TRBJ2-2; V: TRBV6-6; CDR3: ASSYLAGVLTGELF
size: -; J: TRBJ1-4; V: TRBV11-3; CDR3: ASSRGGVSLREKLF
size: once; J: TRBJ1-2; V: TRBV5-5; CDR3: ASSLARGQGGYT
size: -; J: TRBJ2-2; V: TRBV29-1; CDR3: RAAGGAGTGELF
size: -; J: TRBJ2-4; V: TRBV19; CDR3: ASSPDRISNIQY
size: -; J: TRBJ2-2; V: TRBV5-1; CDR3: ASSLGQGGTGELF
size: -; J: TRBJ1-2; V: TRBV7-2; CDR3: ASSLDLNYGYT
size: -; J: TRBJ1-1; V: TRBV7-3; CDR3: ASSFQGTTEAF
size: -; J: TRBJ2-1; V: TRBV19; CDR3: ASSRLTINNEQF
size: -; J: TRBJ1-2; V: TRBV18; CDR3: ASSPLGGLNYGYT
size: -; J: TRBJ2-1; V: TRBV7-3; CDR3: ASSLIPGYNEQF
size: -; J: TRBJ2-5; V: TRBV5-1; CDR3: ASSLGEVGTQY
size: -; J: TRBJ2-1; V: TRBV28; CDR3: ASILSGSDEQF
size: few; J: TRBJ2-5; V: TRBV5-1; CDR3: ASSPGQSQETQY
size: -; J: TRBJ2-4; V: TRBV7-6; CDR3: ASSLVPSGAIPEGKNIQY
size: -; J: TRBJ2-5; V: TRBV7-9; CDR3: ASSVRMETQY
size: -; J: TRBJ1-1; V: TRBV4-1; CDR3: ASSPSRGLRYTEAF
size: few; J: TRBJ1-2; V: TRBV28; CDR3: ASTTNRAGGYT
size: -; J: TRBJ1-1; V: TRBV18; CDR3: ASSPNRHTEAF
size: -; J: TRBJ1-1; V: TRBV29-1; CDR3: SVQAGKDTEAF
size: once; J: TRBJ2-3; V: TRBV11-3; CDR3: ASSISGGTDTQY
size: -; J: TRBJ1-5; V: TRBV12-3/TRBV12-4; CDR3: ASSRQGDQPQH
size: -; J: TRBJ1-5; V: TRBV5-1; CDR3: ASSLGQGANGNQPQH
size: -; J: TRBJ2-7; V: TRBV27; CDR3: ASSPRQGTSYEQY
size: few; J: TRBJ2-1; V: TRBV7-3; CDR3: ASSAGTGAHEQF
size: hyperexpanded; J: TRBJ1-1; V: TRBV6-6; CDR3: ASSPTGANTEAF